This TCR beta chain is from a study of beta chain features in type 1 diabetes. Study findings and constraints: Moderate but significant shortening of TCRB CDR3s was recorded in all four CD4+ subsets from Type 1 diabetes patients.

A note on this clone: Its specificity is not known.

The sequenced template was cDNA made from the entire isolated RNA. The assay was immunoSEQ multiplex PCR, and TCRdb's table has in-frame clones only and misses some. The sample lists about 240,000 clones, about 14% occurring once. Trimming took 0 bases from V and 4 from J, leaving 10 bases between them. Looked up from germline, CDR1 is SGHRS and CDR2 is YFSETQ. The CDR3 covers 14 residues. V usage is TRBV5-1 and J usage is TRBJ2-5; tentative D call: TRBD2 (5 bases). The source material was naive CD4+ T cells from blood. This TCR derives from a man aged 25 to 40 with type 1 diabetes. The CDR3 is CASSLGGEGETQYF. For the CDR3, the DNA is TGCGCCAGCAGCTTGGGTGGAGAGGGAGAGACCCAGTACTTC.